The source of this T cell receptor (beta chain) is a study of OX40 agonist ivuxolimab in advanced cancers. Study-level information: Ivuxolimab is an agonistic anti-OX40 (CD134) antibody, and patients were treated with it. Checkpoint inhibitors had been given previously to about 38% of patients. Study-wide points: Some patients without response likewise showed low normalized clonal expansion.

CDR1 and CDR2 from the germline V gene are SQVTM and ANQGSEA. This CDR3 is 14 amino acids long. As concerns this clone: Its cognate antigen is unknown. At the DNA level, this CDR3 is encoded by other sequences in the same sample as well.

Sequencing used immunoSEQ multiplex PCR; TCRdb keeps in-frame clones, though not all of them. The sample holds more than 65,000 clones, around 91% seen once. The sample here was CD4+ or CD8+ T cells sorted from blood, taken in a trial of the OX40 agonist ivuxolimab. This sequence joins TRBV29-1 and TRBJ2-2, with D possibly TRBD1 on 7 matching bases. The clonotype originates from an adult with an advanced solid tumor such as melanoma, head and neck, liver or kidney cancer. Written as DNA, the CDR3 is TGCAGTGCAGGGGGGACCCAGGACACCGGGGAGCTGTTTTTT. Encoded protein: CSAGGTQDTGELFF.